These 2 T cell receptor beta chains share one sample of origin, sequenced in a study of T cell changes during pregnancy in multiple sclerosis (dated by TCRdb to between 2019 and 2020). Libraries were prepared through the immunoSEQ multiplex PCR assay. As stored in TCRdb, this immuneACCESS dataset retains in-frame rearrangements with V and J assigned. A fraction of the clones does not appear; measured against another copy, unresolved V genes explain less than half of the discrepancy, and the remainder lacks a known reason. The table for this sample lists under 40,000 clones; about nine tenths of them were counted only once. The top ten clones comprise about an eighth of the sample. The material was CD8+ T cells from peripheral blood mononuclear cells, obtained in the first trimester of pregnancy. These receptors all come from a female donor with multiple sclerosis, enrolled in a pregnancy study.

Only one count was recorded for this clone. DNA for the CDR3: TGTGCCAGCAGTTTCCTTAGGACAGGGGGTAAGGTGGATCAGCCCCAGCATTTT. It specifies CASSFLRTGGKVDQPQHF. The V gene is TRBV27, the J gene TRBJ1-5; TRBD1 matches at 10 bases. J gave up 5 bases and V 3 bases, and 13 bases lay outside the gene matches. Germline lookup yields CDR1 MNHEY and CDR2 SMNVEV (reference sequence). The CDR3 extends over 18 amino acids.

The V and J genes are TRBV4-2 and TRBJ2-3; 10 nucleotides line up with TRBD2. With V trimmed by 0 bases and J by 0 bases, 3 bases remained unmatched. This CDR3 has 17 amino acids. The germline V gene has CDR1 LGHNA and CDR2 YNFKEQ. In DNA, the CDR3 is TGTGCCAGCAGCCAAGAGGAGGGACTAGCGAGCACAGATACGCAGTATTTT. It encodes CASSQEEGLASTDTQYF.